The 12 T cell receptor beta chains reported below all come from one sample, sequenced in a study of cytomegalovirus exposure and HLA in healthy donors. Sequenced by immunoSEQ multiplex PCR; TCRdb stores in-frame clones only, minus some. The table has under 150,000 clones, around 85% seen once. The sample comprised PBMCs. The receptors were gathered from a man younger than 35 in good health and CMV-seronegative.

This chain links TRBV29-1 with TRBJ2-2, with TRBD1 as a possible D gene (6 bases). Looked up from germline, CDR1 is SQVTM and CDR2 is ANQGSEA. V was trimmed by 7 bases and J by 0 bases, leaving 9 bases between them. The CDR3 sequence is 13 residues long. In DNA form, the CDR3 reads TGCAGCGCCGGACAGTCGAACACCGGGGAGCTGTTTTTT. Translating it yields CSAGQSNTGELFF.

The chain uses TRBV7-9 and TRBJ1-2; no definite D call. The CDR3 is 15 amino acids. The V and J ends lost 1 base and 2 bases respectively, with 11 bases between them. The germline CDR1 and CDR2 sequences are SEHNR and FQNEAQ (reference sequence). The CDR3 spells CASSLGRGSNYGYTF. The CDR3 DNA follows: TGTGCCAGCAGCTTAGGGAGAGGGAGCAACTATGGCTACACCTTC.

This sequence joins TRBV5-1 and TRBJ2-4; no clear D gene. Trimming stripped 0 bases from V and 7 bases from J, with 5 bases between. Germline V lookup: CDR1 SGHRS, CDR2 YFSETQ. The CDR3 sequence is 12 residues long. The CDR3, as DNA: TGCGCCAGCAGCTTGGCCGGGAACATTCAGTACTTC. Amino acids: CASSLAGNIQYF.

The chain employs TRBV15 and TRBJ1-5; tentatively, D is TRBD1 (5 bases). This CDR3 is built from 15 residues. Per the germline V gene, CDR1 is LNHNV and CDR2 is YYDKDF (reference sequence). Deletions cut 0 bases from V and 1 base from J, with 7 bases between. The CDR3, as DNA: TGTGCCACCAGCAGAGAGGAGGGGAGCAATCAGCCCCAGCATTTT. Its protein is CATSREEGSNQPQHF.

V and J are TRBV15 and TRBJ2-4; D is perhaps TRBD2 (7 bases). Germline CDR1 and CDR2: LNHNV and YYDKDF (reference sequence). The CDR3 is 16 residues long. Trimming left V 1 base short and J 6 bases short, with 16 bases between. CDR3 DNA sequence: TGTGCCACCAGCAGAGCCCCGGAGGGGGAGGGAAACATTCAGTACTTC. Translated, it gives CATSRAPEGEGNIQYF. The full variable domain, with the rest looked up from reference TRBV15 and TRBJ2-4, is DAMVIQNPRYQVTQFGKPVTLSCSQTLNHNVMYWYQQKSSQAPKLLFHYYDKDFNNEADTPDNFQSRRPNTSFCFLDIRSPGLGDTAMYLCATSRAPEGEGNIQYFGAGTRLSVL.

This clone is a singleton in its sample. The chain carries TRBV7-9 and TRBJ2-7; 10 nucleotides align to TRBD1. The CDR3 sequence is 15 residues long. V was clipped by 3 bases and J by 5 bases; unmatched bases: 7. Germline V gene sequence: CDR1 SEHNR, CDR2 FQNEAQ (reference sequence). The CDR3 DNA reads as TGTGCCAGCAGCTTCGTCGGGACAGGGGAAGACGAGCAGTACTTC. Translation gives CASSFVGTGEDEQYF.

This clone has only one observation. The genes are TRBV5-4 and TRBJ2-7; D is possibly TRBD1 (6 bases). The germline V gene has CDR1 SGHNT and CDR2 YYREEE (reference sequence). V was clipped by 2 bases and J by 2 bases, with 14 bases between them. This CDR3 is built from 15 residues. The CDR3 DNA sequence: TGTGCCAGCAGCTTTTCCCAGGGGTCAACCTACGAGCAGTACTTC. The encoded protein is CASSFSQGSTYEQYF.

The gene calls are TRBV27 and TRBJ2-7; the D gene is possibly TRBD2 (6 bases). The V end lost 3 bases, the J end lost 0 bases, and 12 bases lay between the germline ends. The CDR3 runs 15 residues. The germline CDR1 and CDR2 sequences are MNHEY and SMNVEV (reference sequence). The CDR3 coding sequence is TGTGCCAGCAGTTTGGTGGCGGGATTCTCCTACGAGCAGTACTTC. Translating gives CASSLVAGFSYEQYF.

The genes are TRBV18 and TRBJ2-1; possibly TRBD2 for D (5 bases). Trimming shortened V by 2 bases and J by 0 bases, and 11 bases separated the two germline ends. The CDR3 has 16 residues. The germline V gene encodes CDR1 KGHSH and CDR2 LQKENI. CDR3 protein: CASSPGLASSYNEQFF. DNA for the CDR3: TGTGCCAGCTCACCAGGGCTAGCTTCCTCCTACAATGAGCAGTTCTTC.

The rearrangement uses TRBV5-6 and TRBJ2-1; D gene ambiguous. This CDR3 contains 11 residues. CDR1 SGHDT and CDR2 YYEEEE come from the germline V gene. Trimming removed 4 bases at V and 4 bases at J, with 3 bases between. CDR3: CASSLYNEQFF. CDR3 bases: TGTGCCAGCAGCCTATACAATGAGCAGTTCTTC. The variable domain in full, completed from reference TRBV5-6 and TRBJ2-1, reads DAGVTQSPTHLIKTRGQQVTLRCSPKSGHDTVSWYQQALGQGPQFIFQYYEEEERQRGNFPDRFSGHQFPNYSSELNVNALLLGDSALYLCASSLYNEQFFGPGTRLTVL.

The rearrangement joins TRBV5-6 to TRBJ1-4; no reliable D call. This CDR3 comprises 15 residues. The germline CDR1 and CDR2 sequences are SGHDT and YYEEEE. The V end was cut by 4 bases, the J end by 4 bases, with 14 bases between. The CDR3 nucleotides read TGTGCCAGCAGCCTGGAGCCCGGGAGTAATGAAAAACTGTTTTTT. It encodes CASSLEPGSNEKLFF.

The V call is TRBV7-2, the J call TRBJ2-7; the match to TRBD2 covers 9 bases. Trimming removed 5 bases from V and 6 bases from J; junction bases left unmatched: 11. The CDR3 consists of 15 residues. CDR1 and CDR2 from the germline V gene are SGHTA and FQGNSA. The CDR3 DNA follows: TGTGCCAGCAGCCCAGACCGCGGGAGGGCCAGCGAGCAGTACTTC. Amino acids: CASSPDRGRASEQYF.